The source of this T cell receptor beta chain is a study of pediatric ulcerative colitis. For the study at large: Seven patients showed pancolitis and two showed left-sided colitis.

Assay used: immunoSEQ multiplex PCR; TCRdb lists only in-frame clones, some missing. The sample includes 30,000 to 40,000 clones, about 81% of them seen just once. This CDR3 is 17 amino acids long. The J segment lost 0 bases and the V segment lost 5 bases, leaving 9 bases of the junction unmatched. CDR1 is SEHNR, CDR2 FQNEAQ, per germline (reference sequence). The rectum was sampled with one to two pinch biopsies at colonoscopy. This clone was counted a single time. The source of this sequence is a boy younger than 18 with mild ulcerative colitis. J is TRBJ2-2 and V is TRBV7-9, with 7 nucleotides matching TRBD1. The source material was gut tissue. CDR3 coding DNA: TGTGCCAGCAGCCCCCGACAGGGCGGCGCGAACACCGGGGAGCTGTTTTTT. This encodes CASSPRQGGANTGELFF.